The source of this T cell receptor (beta chain) is a study of somatic mutations in cytotoxic T cells in rheumatoid arthritis. The study, taken as a whole, reports: Measurement of CD8+ T-cell clonality revealed no significant difference between rheumatoid arthritis patients and age-matched healthy controls. Per patient, the largest CD8+ clone was found to exceed 20% of CD8+ cells in about an eighth of the 65 cases.

Data came from immunoSEQ multiplex PCR; TCRdb stores just in-frame clones and leaves some out. The table has some 40,000 clones, around 80% seen once; the top ten hold about 3.2%. After CD4+ and CD8+ cells were isolated by positive magnetic bead selection, their purity was checked by flow cytometry. A note on this clone: The antigen is not known.

The receptor was derived from a middle-aged man in good health. The specimen was CD8+ T cells sorted from blood.

CDR3 sequence: CAISESSNEQYF. The DNA for the CDR3 is TGTGCCATCAGTGAGTCAAGTAACGAGCAGTACTTC. The chain employs TRBV10-3 and TRBJ2-7; D is undetermined. The CDR3 contains 12 residues. Trimming took 0 bases from V and 5 from J, leaving 5 bases between them. The germline gives CDR1 ENHRY, CDR2 SYGVKD.